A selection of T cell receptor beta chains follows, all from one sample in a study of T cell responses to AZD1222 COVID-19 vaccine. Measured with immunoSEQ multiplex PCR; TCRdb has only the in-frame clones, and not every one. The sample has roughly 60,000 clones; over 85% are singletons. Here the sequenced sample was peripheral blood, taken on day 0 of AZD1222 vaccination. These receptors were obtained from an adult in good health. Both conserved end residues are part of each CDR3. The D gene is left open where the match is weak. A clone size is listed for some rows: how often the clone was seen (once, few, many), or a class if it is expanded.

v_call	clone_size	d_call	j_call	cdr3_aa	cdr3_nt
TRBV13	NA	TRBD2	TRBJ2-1	CASSRGTRGYNEQFF	TGTGCCAGCAGCCGAGGGACTAGGGGATACAATGAGCAGTTCTTC
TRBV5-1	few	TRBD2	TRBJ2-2	CASSLRASGGPGNTGELFF	TGCGCCAGCAGCTTGAGGGCTAGCGGGGGACCCGGGAACACCGGGGAGCTGTTTTTT
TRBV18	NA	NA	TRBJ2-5	CASSPVFQGETQYF	TGTGCCAGCTCACCAGTCTTTCAGGGTGAGACCCAGTACTTC
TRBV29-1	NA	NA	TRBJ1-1	CSVEDSGRQAFF	TGCAGCGTTGAAGATTCCGGGCGGCAAGCTTTCTTT
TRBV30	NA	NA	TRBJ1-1	CAWSVGAIAHAEAFF	TGTGCCTGGAGCGTCGGGGCCATCGCGCACGCTGAAGCTTTCTTT
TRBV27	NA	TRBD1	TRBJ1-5	CASRRGTGTNQPQHF	TGTGCCAGCAGGCGGGGGACAGGAACTAATCAGCCCCAGCATTTT
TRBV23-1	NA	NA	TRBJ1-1	CAMMEGRVATEAFF	TGCGCCATGATGGAGGGCAGGGTGGCCACTGAAGCTTTCTTT
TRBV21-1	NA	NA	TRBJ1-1	CASRGSPNTEAFF	TGTGCCAGCAGGGGCAGCCCCAACACTGAAGCTTTCTTT
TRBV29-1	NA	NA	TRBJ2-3	CSVPWSTDTQYF	TGCAGCGTCCCCTGGAGCACAGATACGCAGTATTTT
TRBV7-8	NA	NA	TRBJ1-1	CASSPGFTEAFF	TGTGCCAGCAGCCCGGGCTTCACTGAAGCTTTCTTT
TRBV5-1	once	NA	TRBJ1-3	CASSPGGSGNTIYF	TGCGCCAGCAGCCCCGGGGGATCTGGAAACACCATATATTTT
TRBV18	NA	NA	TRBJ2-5	CASSPRSGGPGETQYF	TGTGCCAGCTCACCCCGATCCGGGGGGCCGGGGGAGACCCAGTACTTC
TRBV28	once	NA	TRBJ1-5	CASSSSGVEGPQHF	TGTGCCAGCAGTTCCTCGGGGGTAGAGGGCCCCCAGCATTTT
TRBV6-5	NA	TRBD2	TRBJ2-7	CASSPLGGRDEQYF	TGTGCCAGCAGCCCCCTGGGAGGGCGCGACGAGCAGTACTTC
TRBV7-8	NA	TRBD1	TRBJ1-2	CASSLQAVGGSNYGYTF	TGTGCCAGCAGCTTACAGGCCGTAGGGGGCTCTAACTATGGCTACACCTTC
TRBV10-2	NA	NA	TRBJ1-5	CASSERNQPQHF	TGCGCCAGCAGTGAGCGGAATCAGCCCCAGCATTTT
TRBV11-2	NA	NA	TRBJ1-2	CASSAQVGYGYTF	TGTGCCAGCAGCGCACAGGTGGGCTATGGCTACACCTTC
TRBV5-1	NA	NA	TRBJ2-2	CASSLGGTAQPGELFF	TGCGCCAGCAGCTTGGGCGGGACAGCCCAACCCGGGGAGCTGTTTTTT
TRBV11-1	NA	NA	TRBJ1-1	CASSSAVGVGEAFF	TGTGCCAGCAGCTCCGCGGTAGGGGTGGGTGAAGCTTTCTTT
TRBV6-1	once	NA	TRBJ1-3	CASSEATLSGNTIYF	TGTGCCAGCAGTGAAGCAACACTCTCTGGAAACACCATATATTTT
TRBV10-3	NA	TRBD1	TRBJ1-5	CAISESAGGGNQPQHF	TGTGCCATCAGTGAGAGCGCAGGGGGAGGCAATCAGCCCCAGCATTTT
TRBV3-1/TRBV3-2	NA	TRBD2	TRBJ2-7	CASSLPGTGGHEQYF	TGTGCCAGCAGCCTTCCGGGGACGGGAGGGCACGAGCAGTACTTC
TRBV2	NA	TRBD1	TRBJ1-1	CASDRGRGTEAFF	TGTGCCAGTGACAGGGGGCGAGGCACTGAAGCTTTCTTT
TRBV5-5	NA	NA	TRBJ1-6	CASSLEWGSPLHF	TGTGCCAGCAGCTTGGAGTGGGGTTCACCCCTCCACTTT
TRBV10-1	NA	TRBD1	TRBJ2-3	CASSDGTGSVFITQYF	TGCGCCAGCAGTGACGGGACAGGGAGCGTTTTCATTACGCAGTATTTT
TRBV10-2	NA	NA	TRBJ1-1	CASFMGPGTEAFF	TGCGCCAGCTTTATGGGTCCGGGGACTGAAGCTTTCTTT
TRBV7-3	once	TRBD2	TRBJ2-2	CASSPGGGAVLNTGELFF	TGTGCCAGCAGCCCGGGAGGCGGGGCCGTCCTGAACACCGGGGAGCTGTTTTTT
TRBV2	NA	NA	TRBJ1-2	CASSWGFYGYTF	TGTGCCAGCAGTTGGGGGTTCTATGGCTACACCTTC
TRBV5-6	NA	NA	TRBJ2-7	CASSLAGEQYF	TGTGCCAGCAGCTTGGCCGGCGAGCAGTACTTC
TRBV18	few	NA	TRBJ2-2	CASSPPGTANTGELFF	TGTGCCAGCTCACCACCGGGCACAGCAAACACCGGGGAGCTGTTTTTT
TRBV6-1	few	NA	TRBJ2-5	CASSEVTRAVGTQYF	TGTGCCAGCAGTGAAGTGACCCGTGCGGTAGGGACCCAGTACTTC
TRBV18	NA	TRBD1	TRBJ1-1	CASSATGTRMNTEAFF	TGTGCCAGCTCAGCGACAGGGACAAGAATGAACACTGAAGCTTTCTTT
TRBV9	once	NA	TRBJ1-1	CASSGLWGEAFF	TGTGCCAGCAGCGGCCTTTGGGGTGAAGCTTTCTTT
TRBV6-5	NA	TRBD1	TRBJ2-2	CASRPDRSTGELFF	TGTGCCAGCAGACCGGACAGGTCCACCGGGGAGCTGTTTTTT
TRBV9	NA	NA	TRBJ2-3	CASSVAGGLSLDTQYF	TGTGCCAGCAGCGTAGCTGGGGGGTTATCTTTGGATACGCAGTATTTT
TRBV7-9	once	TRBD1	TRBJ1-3	CASSFATGTGRGNTIYF	TGTGCCAGCAGCTTCGCGACCGGGACAGGGCGCGGAAACACCATATATTTT
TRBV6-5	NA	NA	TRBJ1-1	CASSYWGGTEAFF	TGTGCCAGCAGTTACTGGGGGGGCACTGAAGCTTTCTTT
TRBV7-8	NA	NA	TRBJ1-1	CASSSDRLNTEAFF	TGTGCCAGCAGCTCGGACAGATTGAACACTGAAGCTTTCTTT
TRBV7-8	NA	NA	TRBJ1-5	CASSLSGRTNQPQHF	TGTGCCAGCAGCTTATCGGGCAGGACCAATCAGCCCCAGCATTTT
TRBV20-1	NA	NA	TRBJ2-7	CSASRLYEQYF	TGCAGTGCTAGCAGACTCTACGAGCAGTACTTC
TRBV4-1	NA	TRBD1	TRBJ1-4	CASSQAGQGNEKLFF	TGCGCCAGCAGCCAAGCTGGACAGGGTAATGAAAAACTGTTTTTT
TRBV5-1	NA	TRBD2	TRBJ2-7	CASSSRTSGISEQYF	TGCGCCAGCAGCTCGCGGACTAGCGGAATCTCTGAGCAGTACTTC
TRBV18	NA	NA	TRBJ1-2	CASSPATDNYGYTF	TGTGCCAGCTCACCCGCGACGGACAACTATGGCTACACCTTC
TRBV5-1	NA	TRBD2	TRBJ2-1	CASSPPGGSLYNEQFF	TGCGCCAGCAGCCCCCCGGGGGGGTCCCTCTACAATGAGCAGTTCTTC
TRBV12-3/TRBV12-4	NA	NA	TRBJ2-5	CASSLSGDETQYF	TGTGCCAGCAGTTTGTCCGGGGACGAGACCCAGTACTTC
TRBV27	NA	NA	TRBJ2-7	CASRGLREQYF	TGTGCCAGCAGGGGTCTCCGCGAGCAGTACTTC
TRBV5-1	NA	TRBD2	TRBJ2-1	CASSRAGTRSHEQFF	TGCGCCAGCAGCCGAGCCGGGACTAGGAGCCATGAGCAGTTCTTC
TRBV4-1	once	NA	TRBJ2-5	CASSQEGMEETQYF	TGCGCCAGCAGCCAAGAAGGGATGGAGGAGACCCAGTACTTC
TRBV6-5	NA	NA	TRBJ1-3	CASSYSSPSGNTIYF	TGTGCCAGCAGTTACTCCAGCCCCTCTGGAAACACCATATATTTT
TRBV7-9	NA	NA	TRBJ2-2	CASSGGRVNTGELFF	TGTGCCAGCAGCGGGGGCAGGGTTAACACCGGGGAGCTGTTTTTT
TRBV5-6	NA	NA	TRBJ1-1	CASSSWSGYTEAFF	TGTGCCAGCAGCTCATGGTCGGGTTACACTGAAGCTTTCTTT
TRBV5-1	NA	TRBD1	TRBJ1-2	CASSLDSGGPYGYTF	TGCGCCAGCAGCTTGGATTCAGGGGGCCCCTATGGCTACACCTTC
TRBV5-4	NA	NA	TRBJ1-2	CASSLQTDNYGYTF	TGTGCCAGCAGCTTGCAGACAGATAACTATGGCTACACCTTC
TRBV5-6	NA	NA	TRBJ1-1	CASSLSEGDDVAFF	TGTGCCAGCAGCTTGTCTGAGGGGGATGATGTAGCTTTCTTT
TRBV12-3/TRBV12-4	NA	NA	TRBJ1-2	CASSLTVNYGYTF	TGTGCCAGCAGTTTGACAGTTAACTATGGCTACACCTTC